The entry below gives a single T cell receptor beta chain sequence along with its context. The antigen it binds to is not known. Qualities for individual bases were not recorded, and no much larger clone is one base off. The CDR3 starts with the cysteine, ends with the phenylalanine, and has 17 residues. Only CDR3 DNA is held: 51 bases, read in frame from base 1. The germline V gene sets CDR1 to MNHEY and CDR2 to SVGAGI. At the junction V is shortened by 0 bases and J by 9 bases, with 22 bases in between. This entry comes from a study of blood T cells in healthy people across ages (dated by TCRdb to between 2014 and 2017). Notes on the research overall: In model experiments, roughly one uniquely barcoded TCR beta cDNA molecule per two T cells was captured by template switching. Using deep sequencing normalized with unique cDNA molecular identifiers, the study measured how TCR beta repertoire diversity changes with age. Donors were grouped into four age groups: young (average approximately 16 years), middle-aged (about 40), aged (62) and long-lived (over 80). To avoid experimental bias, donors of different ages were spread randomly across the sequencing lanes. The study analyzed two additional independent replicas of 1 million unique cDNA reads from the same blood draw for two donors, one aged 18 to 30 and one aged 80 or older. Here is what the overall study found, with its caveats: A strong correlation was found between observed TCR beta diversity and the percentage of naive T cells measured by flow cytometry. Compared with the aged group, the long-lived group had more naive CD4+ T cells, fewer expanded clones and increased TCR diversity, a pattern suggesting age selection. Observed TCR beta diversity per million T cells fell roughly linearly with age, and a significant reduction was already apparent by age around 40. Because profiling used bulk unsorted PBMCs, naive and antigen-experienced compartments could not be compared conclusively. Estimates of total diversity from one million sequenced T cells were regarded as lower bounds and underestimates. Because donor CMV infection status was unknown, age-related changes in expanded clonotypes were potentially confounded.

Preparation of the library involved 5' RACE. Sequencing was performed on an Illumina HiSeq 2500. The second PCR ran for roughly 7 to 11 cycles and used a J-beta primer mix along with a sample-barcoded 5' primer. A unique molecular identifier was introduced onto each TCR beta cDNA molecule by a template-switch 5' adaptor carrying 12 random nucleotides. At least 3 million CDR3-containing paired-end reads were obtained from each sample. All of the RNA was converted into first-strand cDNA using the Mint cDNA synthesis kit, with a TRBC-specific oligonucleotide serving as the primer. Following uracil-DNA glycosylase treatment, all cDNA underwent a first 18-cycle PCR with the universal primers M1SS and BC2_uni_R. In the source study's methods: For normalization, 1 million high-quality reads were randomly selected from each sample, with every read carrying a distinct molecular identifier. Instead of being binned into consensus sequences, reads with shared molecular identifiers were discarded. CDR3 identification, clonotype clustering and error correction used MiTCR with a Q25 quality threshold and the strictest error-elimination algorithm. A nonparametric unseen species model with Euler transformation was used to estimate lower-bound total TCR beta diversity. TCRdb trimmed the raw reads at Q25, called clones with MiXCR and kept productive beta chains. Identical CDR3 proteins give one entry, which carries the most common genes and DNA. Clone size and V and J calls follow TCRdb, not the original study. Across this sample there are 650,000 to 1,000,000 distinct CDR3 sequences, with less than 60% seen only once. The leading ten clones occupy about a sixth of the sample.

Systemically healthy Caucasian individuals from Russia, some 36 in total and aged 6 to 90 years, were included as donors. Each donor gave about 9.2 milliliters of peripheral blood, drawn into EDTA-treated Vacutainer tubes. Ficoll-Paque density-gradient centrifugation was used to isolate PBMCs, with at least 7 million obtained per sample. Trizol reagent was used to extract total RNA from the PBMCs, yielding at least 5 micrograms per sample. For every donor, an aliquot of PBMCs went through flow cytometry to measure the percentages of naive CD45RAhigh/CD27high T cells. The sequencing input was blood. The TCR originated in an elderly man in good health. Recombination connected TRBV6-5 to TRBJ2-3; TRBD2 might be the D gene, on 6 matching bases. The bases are TGTGCCAGCAGTTACTCGAGTGGGCAGGGCGGAGGGGTGACGCAGTATTTT. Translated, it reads CASSYSSGQGGGVTQYF.